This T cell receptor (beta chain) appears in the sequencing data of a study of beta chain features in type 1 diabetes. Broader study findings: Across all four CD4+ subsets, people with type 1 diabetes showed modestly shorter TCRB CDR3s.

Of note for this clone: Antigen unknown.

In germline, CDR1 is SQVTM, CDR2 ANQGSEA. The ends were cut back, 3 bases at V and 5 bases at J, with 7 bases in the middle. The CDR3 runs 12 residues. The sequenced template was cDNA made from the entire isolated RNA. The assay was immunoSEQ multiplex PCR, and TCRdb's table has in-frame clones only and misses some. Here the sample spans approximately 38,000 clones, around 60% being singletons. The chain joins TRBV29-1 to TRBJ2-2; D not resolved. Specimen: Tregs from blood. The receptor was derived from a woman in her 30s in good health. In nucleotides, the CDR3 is TGCAGCGTTGATGCGCTAACCGGGGAGCTGTTTTTT. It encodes CSVDALTGELFF.